The entry below gives a single T cell receptor (beta chain) sequence along with its context. With random hexamers, about 0.45 to 1 ug RNA was reverse transcribed. Across 54 Vbeta and 13 Jbeta, TCR beta CDR3 was amplified with immunoSEQ multiplex PCR. TCRdb passed the immunoSEQ multiplex PCR reads through MiXCR, listing each CDR3 protein once. The sample carries around 300,000 distinct CDR3 sequences, about 88% recorded once. V was pared by 4 bases and J by 6 bases, with 14 bases between. The CDR3 is 14 residues long. From germline, CDR1 is SGHRS and CDR2 YFSETQ. The data were taken from a study of CD8 T cells in Susac syndrome. Sequencing of TCR beta, carried out with a high-throughput approach, was applied to CD8+ and CD4+ T cells from the blood.

This chain joins TRBV5-1 and TRBJ2-1; weak D call: TRBD1 (6 bases). The sequenced sample consisted of CD8+ T cells from PBMCs. The TCR was taken from a human donor with multiple sclerosis. The CDR3 protein is CASSPGTGFNEQFF. The CDR3 DNA is TGCGCCAGCAGCCCCGGAACAGGGTTCAATGAGCAGTTCTTC.